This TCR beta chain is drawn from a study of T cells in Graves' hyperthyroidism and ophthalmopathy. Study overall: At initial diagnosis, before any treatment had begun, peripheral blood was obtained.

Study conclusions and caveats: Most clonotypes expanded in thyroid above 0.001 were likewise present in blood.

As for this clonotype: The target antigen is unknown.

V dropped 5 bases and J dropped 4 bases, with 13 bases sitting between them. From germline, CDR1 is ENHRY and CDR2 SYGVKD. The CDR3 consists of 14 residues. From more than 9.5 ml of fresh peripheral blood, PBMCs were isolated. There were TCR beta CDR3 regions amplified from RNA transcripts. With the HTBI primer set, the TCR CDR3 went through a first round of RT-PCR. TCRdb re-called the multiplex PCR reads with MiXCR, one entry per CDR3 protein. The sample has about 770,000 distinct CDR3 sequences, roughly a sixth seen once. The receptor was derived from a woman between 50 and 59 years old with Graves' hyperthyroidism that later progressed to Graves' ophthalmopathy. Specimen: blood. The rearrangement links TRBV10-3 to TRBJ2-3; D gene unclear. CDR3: CAISRSSEADTQYF. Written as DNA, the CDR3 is TGTGCCATCAGTCGTTCCTCCGAGGCAGATACGCAGTATTTT.